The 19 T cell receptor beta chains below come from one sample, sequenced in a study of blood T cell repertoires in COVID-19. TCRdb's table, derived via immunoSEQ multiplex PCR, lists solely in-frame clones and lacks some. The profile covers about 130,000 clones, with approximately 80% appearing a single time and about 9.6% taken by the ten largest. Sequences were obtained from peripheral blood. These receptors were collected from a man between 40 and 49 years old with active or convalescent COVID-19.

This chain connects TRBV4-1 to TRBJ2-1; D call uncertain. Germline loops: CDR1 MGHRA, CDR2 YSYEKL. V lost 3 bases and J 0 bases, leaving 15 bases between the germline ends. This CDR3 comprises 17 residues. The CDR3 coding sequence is TGCGCCAGCAGCCATCCCTCGACGGAGAGCTCCTACAATGAGCAGTTCTTC. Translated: CASSHPSTESSYNEQFF.

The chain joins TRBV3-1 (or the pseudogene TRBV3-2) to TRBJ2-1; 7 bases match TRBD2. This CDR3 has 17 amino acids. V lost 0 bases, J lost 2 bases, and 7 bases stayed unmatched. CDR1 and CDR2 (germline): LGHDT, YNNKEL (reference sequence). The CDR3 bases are TGTGCCAGCAGCCAAGATTGGCCGGGGGGTACCTACAATGAGCAGTTCTTC. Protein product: CASSQDWPGGTYNEQFF.

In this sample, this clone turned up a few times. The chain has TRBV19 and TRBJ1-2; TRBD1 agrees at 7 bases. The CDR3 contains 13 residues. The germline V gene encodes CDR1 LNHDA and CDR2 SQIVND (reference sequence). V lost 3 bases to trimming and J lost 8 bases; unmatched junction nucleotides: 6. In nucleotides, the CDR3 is TGTGCCAGTAGTATCGAGGGGGCCGGGGGCTACACCTTC. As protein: CASSIEGAGGYTF.

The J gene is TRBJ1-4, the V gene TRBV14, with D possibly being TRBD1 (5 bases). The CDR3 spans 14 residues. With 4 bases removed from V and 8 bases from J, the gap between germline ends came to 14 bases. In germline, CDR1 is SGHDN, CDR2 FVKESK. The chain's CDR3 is CASSRDSVGEKLFF. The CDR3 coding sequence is TGTGCCAGCAGCCGCGACAGTGTTGGGGAAAAACTGTTTTTT.

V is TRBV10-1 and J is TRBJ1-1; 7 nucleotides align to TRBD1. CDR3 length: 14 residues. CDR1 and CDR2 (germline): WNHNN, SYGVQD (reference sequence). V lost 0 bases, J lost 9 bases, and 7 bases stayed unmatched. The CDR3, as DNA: TGCGCCAGCAGTGAGTCGGGCTCCAGGGGGAAAGCTTTCTTT. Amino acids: CASSESGSRGKAFF.

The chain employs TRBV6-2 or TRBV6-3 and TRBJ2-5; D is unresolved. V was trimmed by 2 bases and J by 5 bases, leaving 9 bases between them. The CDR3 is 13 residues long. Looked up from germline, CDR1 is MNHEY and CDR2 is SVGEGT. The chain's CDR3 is CASSYRQVETQYF. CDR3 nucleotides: TGTGCCAGCAGTTACCGGCAGGTGGAGACCCAGTACTTC.

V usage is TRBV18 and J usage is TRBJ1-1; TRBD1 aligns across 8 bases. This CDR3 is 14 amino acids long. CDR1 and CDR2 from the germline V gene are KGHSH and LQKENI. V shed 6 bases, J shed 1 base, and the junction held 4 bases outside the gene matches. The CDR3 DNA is TGTGCCAGCTCCACAGGGACAGGGAACACTGAAGCTTTCTTT. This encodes CASSTGTGNTEAFF.

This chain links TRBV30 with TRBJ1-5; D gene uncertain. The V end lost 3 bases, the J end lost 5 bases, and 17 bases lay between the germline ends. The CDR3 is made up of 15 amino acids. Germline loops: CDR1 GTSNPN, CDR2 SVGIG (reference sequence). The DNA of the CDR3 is TGTGCCTGGAGCCTCACGGGAAAAGGATATCAGCCCCAGCATTTT. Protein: CAWSLTGKGYQPQHF. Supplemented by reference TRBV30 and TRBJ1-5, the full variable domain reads SQTIHQWPATLVQPVGSPLSLECTVEGTSNPNLYWYRQAAGRGLQLLFYSVGIGQISSEVPQNLSASRPQDRQFILSSKKLLLSDSGFYLCAWSLTGKGYQPQHFGDGTRLSIL.

DNA for the CDR3: TGTGCCAGCAGTTACAATCCGGGGGGGCCTGGAGATACGCAGTATTTT. Translation gives CASSYNPGGPGDTQYF. The chain employs TRBV6-2 or TRBV6-3 and TRBJ2-3, with 8 positions matching TRBD2. This CDR3 has 16 residues. After removal of 2 bases from V and 5 bases from J, the junction contained 9 bases not matched to a gene. Looked up from germline, CDR1 is MNHEY and CDR2 is SVGEGT.

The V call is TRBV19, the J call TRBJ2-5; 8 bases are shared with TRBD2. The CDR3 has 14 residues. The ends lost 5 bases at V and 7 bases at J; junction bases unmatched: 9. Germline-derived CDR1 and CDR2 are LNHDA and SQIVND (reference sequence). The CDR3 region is CASSVLAGPGTQYF. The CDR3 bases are TGTGCCAGTAGTGTATTAGCGGGGCCGGGGACCCAGTACTTC.

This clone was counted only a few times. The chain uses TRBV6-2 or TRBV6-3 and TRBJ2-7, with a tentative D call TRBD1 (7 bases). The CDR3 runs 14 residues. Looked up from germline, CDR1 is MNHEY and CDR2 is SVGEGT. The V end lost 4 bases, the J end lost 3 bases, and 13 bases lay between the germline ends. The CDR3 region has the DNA TGTGCCAGCAGTTCCCAGGGGGGTTTCTACGAGCAGTACTTC. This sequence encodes CASSSQGGFYEQYF.

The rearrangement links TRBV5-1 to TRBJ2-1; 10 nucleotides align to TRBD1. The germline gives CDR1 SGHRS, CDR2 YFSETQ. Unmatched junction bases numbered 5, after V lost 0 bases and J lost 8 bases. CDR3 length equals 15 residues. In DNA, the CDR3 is TGCGCCAGCAGCTTGGTGCTGGACAGGGGGTATGAGCAGTTCTTC. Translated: CASSLVLDRGYEQFF.

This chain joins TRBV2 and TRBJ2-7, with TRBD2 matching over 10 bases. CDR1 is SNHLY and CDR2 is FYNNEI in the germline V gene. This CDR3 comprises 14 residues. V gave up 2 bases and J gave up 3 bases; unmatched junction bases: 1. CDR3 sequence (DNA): TGTGCCAGCAGTGAACGGACTAGCGGCTACGAGCAGTACTTC. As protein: CASSERTSGYEQYF.

The CDR3 DNA sequence: TGTGCCACCAGTGATTCCGGGACTAGCAGATTCGGGGAGCTGTTTTTT. This translates into CATSDSGTSRFGELFF. The chain is built from TRBV24-1 and TRBJ2-2, with 9 bases identical to TRBD2. The CDR3 consists of 16 residues. The V gene end was trimmed by 2 bases and the J gene end by 7 bases; junction bases not matched to a gene: 7. Germline V lookup: CDR1 KGHDR, CDR2 SFDVKD.

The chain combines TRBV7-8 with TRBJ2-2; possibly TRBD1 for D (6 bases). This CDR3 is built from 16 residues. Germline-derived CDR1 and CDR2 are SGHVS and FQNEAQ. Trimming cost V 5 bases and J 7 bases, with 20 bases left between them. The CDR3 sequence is CASSPRTAGAYGELFF. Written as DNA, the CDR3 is TGTGCCAGCAGCCCTAGGACAGCCGGGGCTTACGGGGAGCTGTTTTTT.

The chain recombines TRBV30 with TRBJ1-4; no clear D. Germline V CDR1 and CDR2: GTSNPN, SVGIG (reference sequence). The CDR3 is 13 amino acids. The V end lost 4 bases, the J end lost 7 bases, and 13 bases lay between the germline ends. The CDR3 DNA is TGTGCCTGGACGGTGGGCGCAAGTGAAAAACTGTTTTTT. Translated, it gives CAWTVGASEKLFF. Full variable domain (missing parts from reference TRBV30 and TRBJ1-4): SQTIHQWPATLVQPVGSPLSLECTVEGTSNPNLYWYRQAAGRGLQLLFYSVGIGQISSEVPQNLSASRPQDRQFILSSKKLLLSDSGFYLCAWTVGASEKLFFGSGTQLSVL.

Here the CDR3 reads CASSSQGGGPGETQYF. CDR3 coding DNA: TGTGCCAGCAGCTCCCAGGGCGGGGGGCCCGGAGAGACCCAGTACTTC. V usage is TRBV11-2 and J usage is TRBJ2-5; 8 positions agree with TRBD2. The CDR3 has 16 residues. Trimming took 4 bases from V and 4 from J; bases not matched to a gene: 11. In germline, CDR1 is SGHAT, CDR2 FQNNGV.

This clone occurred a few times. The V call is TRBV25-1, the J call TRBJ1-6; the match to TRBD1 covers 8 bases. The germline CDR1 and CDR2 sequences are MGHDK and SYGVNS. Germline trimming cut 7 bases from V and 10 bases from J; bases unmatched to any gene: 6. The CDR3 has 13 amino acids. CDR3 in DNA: TGTGCCAGCAACGGACAGGGACAATCACCCCTCCACTTT. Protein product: CASNGQGQSPLHF.

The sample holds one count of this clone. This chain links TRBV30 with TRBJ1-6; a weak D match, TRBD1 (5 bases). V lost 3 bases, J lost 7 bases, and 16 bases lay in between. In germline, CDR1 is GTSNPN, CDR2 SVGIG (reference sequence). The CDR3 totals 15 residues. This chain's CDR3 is CAWSWGRVSNSPLHF. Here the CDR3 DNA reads TGTGCCTGGAGCTGGGGGAGGGTCTCGAATTCACCCCTCCACTTT. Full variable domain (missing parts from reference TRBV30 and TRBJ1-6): SQTIHQWPATLVQPVGSPLSLECTVEGTSNPNLYWYRQAAGRGLQLLFYSVGIGQISSEVPQNLSASRPQDRQFILSSKKLLLSDSGFYLCAWSWGRVSNSPLHFGNGTRLTVT.